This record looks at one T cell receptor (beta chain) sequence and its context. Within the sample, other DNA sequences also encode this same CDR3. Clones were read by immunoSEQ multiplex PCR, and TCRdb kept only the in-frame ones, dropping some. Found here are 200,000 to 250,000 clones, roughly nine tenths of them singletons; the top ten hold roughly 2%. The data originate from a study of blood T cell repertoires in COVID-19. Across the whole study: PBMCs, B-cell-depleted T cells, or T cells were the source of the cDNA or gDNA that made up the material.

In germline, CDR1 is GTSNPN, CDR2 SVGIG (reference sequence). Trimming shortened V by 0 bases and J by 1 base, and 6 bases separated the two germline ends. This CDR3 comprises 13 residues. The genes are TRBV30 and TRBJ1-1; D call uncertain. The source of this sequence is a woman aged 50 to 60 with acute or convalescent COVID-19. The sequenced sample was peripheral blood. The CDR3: CAWSVLGNTEAFF. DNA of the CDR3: TGTGCCTGGAGTGTACTTGGGAACACTGAAGCTTTCTTT.